The rows below give T cell receptor beta chains drawn from one sample of a study of blood T cell repertoires in COVID-19. Clones were read by immunoSEQ multiplex PCR, and TCRdb kept only the in-frame ones, dropping some. The top ten clones hold roughly 13% of a sample with around 210,000 clones, 75% to 85% of them seen once. Sequences were obtained from peripheral blood. These TCRs come from a human donor in a cohort sampled during active COVID-19. CDR3s leave out the opening cysteine and the closing phenylalanine or tryptophan. D genes are given only for firm matches.

d_gene	v_gene	CDR3aa
TRBD1	TRBV15	ATRGRGPNQPQH
-	TRBV18	ASSVGGRDEKLF
-	TRBV6-1	ASSEAPPGGGQETQY
-	TRBV10-2	ASSESIGASALGKNIQY
-	TRBV2	ASSDNRDLYGYT
-	TRBV6-5	ASSSPGRTYGYT
-	TRBV3-1/TRBV3-2	ASSQGLTREQY
TRBD1	TRBV5-1	ASSLEGQLYEQY
TRBD2	TRBV11-2	ASSSLAGVYTGELF
TRBD1	TRBV6-2/TRBV6-3	ASSYGTGAYEQY
-	TRBV7-8	ASSSNTSPRGETQY
TRBD2	TRBV3-1/TRBV3-2	ASSLLRLAGGPGEQY
TRBD2	TRBV6-1	ASSEERGWEQY
TRBD2	TRBV4-1	ASSRRPVGSSGNNEQF
-	TRBV24-1	ATSGRLFTDTQY
-	TRBV7-2	ASSYTYNEQF
-	TRBV20-1	SARQETQY
TRBD1	TRBV19	ASSEWDRGSYEQY
-	TRBV27	ASSSGGPYNEQF
-	TRBV2	ASATGNTGELF
TRBD2	TRBV11-2	ASSSLAGRGTDTQY
-	TRBV10-3	AISEAGGASEQY
TRBD1	TRBV28	ASSPYTGGRVNQPQH